The T cell receptor (beta chain) under discussion was sequenced for a study of cytomegalovirus exposure and HLA in healthy donors (dated by TCRdb to about 2017). With regard to the full study: In an earlier analysis of 587 of the donors, 250 to 300 Gb of sequence data and about 110 million unique TCR beta sequences from some 170 million T cells were reported. An early release covering roughly 600 HLA-typed donors comprised roughly 300 gigabases of sequencing data and about 90 million unique TCR sequences. Among the roughly 390 genotyped donors, under 90% belonged to the genetic ancestry cluster associated with self-reported Caucasian donors. The study aimed to test whether cataloging public T cell receptors could reveal signatures of past pathogen exposure. The study used immunosequencing to profile the T cell repertoires of approximately 650 subjects and linked those repertoires to cytomegalovirus serostatus. A separate validation cohort of 90 to 150 different subjects was used in addition to the 666-subject first cohort. To predict cytomegalovirus infection status, the study brought together high-throughput TCR immunosequencing, statistical association of individual TCRs with disease status, and machine learning. In a later analysis, previously published TCR beta repertoires from about 670 donors were re-analyzed and high-resolution HLA genotyping was added so that TCR occurrence patterns could be studied. Rather than using new phenotypic data, the later analysis identified candidate immune exposures from TCR beta sequences and from how often those sequences occurred across donors. In an earlier analysis of a few hundred of the donors, high-throughput TCR beta sequencing was used to judge whether each TCR beta V gene segment behaved as functional or pseudogenic. Donor age, sex, ethnicity and CMV serostatus were compiled together with the repertoire data. A later genetic analysis took genome-wide SNP genotypes for about three fifths of the roughly 700 donors and used that subset as a discovery cohort. All discovery cohort repertoires had been generated on a single sequencing platform. Class I and class II HLA loci were covered by the typing at four-digit resolution. The number of typed donors differed by locus: about 620-630 for A, B, C, DRB1 and DQB1; 500 to 550 for DQA1; 606 for DPA1; and roughly 450 for DPB1. Four to six DR-DQ haplotypes were handled as single units for association and clustering, since linkage in the cohort was strong. Among about 400 genotyped donors of the cohort, an average of roughly 230,000 unique TCR beta nucleotide sequences was sequenced per donor, of which 15% to 20% were non-productive.

The germline V gene specifies SNHLY as CDR1 and FYNNEI as CDR2. The germline V and J ends show losses of 5 bases and 6 bases respectively, and no gene match explains 5 bases of the junction. From cysteine to phenylalanine, the CDR3 is 14 amino acids long. Just the 42-base CDR3 DNA is kept, in frame starting at base 1. With regard to this clone: The antigen it binds to is not known. The input lacks base qualities; no much larger clone sits a single base away.

Points the paper makes about the study in general: A later analysis found that HLA-associated TCR beta chains were more clonally expanded and had lower generation probabilities than equally common non-associated chains. In vitro tests confirmed that three of the cytomegalovirus-associated TCR beta chains recognize cytomegalovirus antigens. In the study, 164 TCR beta chains were listed as associated with cytomegalovirus. A further reported finding was that TCR beta sequences accurately predicted the HLA-A and HLA-B alleles for most subjects in the first cohort. A cluster of highly shared sequence variants was judged likely to be a technical artifact of the sequencing pipeline. In this cohort, only TCR beta chains were sequenced, and detectable features were limited by the absence of alpha or paired-chain data. The earlier analysis of nearly 600 of the donors excluded over 15 rarely observed V segments, including chromosome 9 orphons, because counts were too low. The only immune exposure information available for the cohort was CMV serostatus. A later analysis found that TCR association rates varied across HLA loci, with DRB1 alleles showing the most associated TCRs and HLA-C alleles the fewest. In a later genetic analysis, fewer N-insertions in productive TCRs were reported among donors in an Asian-associated ancestry cluster than the approximately 630-donor mean. The authors suggested that the approach could potentially be extended to other disease states and immunological phenotypes. Some IMGT-functional V segments, including TRBV6-2 and TRBV6-3, could not be told apart with the 87-base-pair reads, so those segments were excluded. In an earlier analysis of some 550 of the donors, most TCR beta V segments were observed in productive rearrangements about 90% or about 30% of the time, broadly matching IMGT annotations. Because HLA typing was missing for some donors at each locus, association tests included only the typed subset. Most TCR sequences were seen in very few donors, while some public TCRs were found in many individuals. In a later genetic analysis, a missense DCLRE1C variant was associated with V-gene and J-gene trimming of TCR beta chains, and the association was replicated in an independent cohort. Several of the top co-occurrence clusters appeared to be linked to parvovirus B19, influenza, CMV and Epstein-Barr virus, according to a later analysis. In a later analysis, most CMV-associated TCR beta chains were found to appear HLA-restricted, with HLA associations seemingly driven largely by CMV exposure. At a false discovery rate of 0.05, a later analysis linked about 17,000 TCR beta sequences to specific HLA alleles. In both the original and validation cohorts, the classifier was reported to diagnose cytomegalovirus status with high specificity and sensitivity. Correlated functional status among segregating V segments might reflect linkage disequilibrium, but an unknown experimental factor could not be ruled out. Presence/absence analyses assumed roughly uniform sequencing depth across donors, an assumption that may not hold. When HLA alleles, especially DR and DQ, strongly co-occurred, attributing TCR associations to individual alleles was difficult.

The cohort comprised under 700 healthy bone marrow donors. Cohort members were all nominally healthy when sampled, although unrecorded immune exposures were likely present. The donor was CMV seronegative and belonged to the group of 350 to 400 seronegative cohort members. A peripheral blood sample was collected from each donor, and TCR beta sequencing was performed on peripheral blood mononuclear cells. The Qiagen DNeasy Blood Extraction Kit was used to extract genomic DNA from the blood cell samples. The receptor library was made with the immunoSEQ multiplex PCR assay. For the multiplex PCR, a mixture combining 60 forward primers for TCR Vbeta segments and 13 reverse primers for TCR Jbeta segments was used. A multiplex PCR assay on genomic DNA amplified the CDR3 region of rearranged TCR beta genes. Amplified TCR beta libraries were sequenced as 87-base-pair reads on the Illumina HiSeq System. In the original analysis: Across the 600 to 700 repertoires, a later analysis counted 75 million to 90 million unique TCR beta chains, some 11 million of which were shared by at least two donors. Raw reads were error-corrected and collapsed into unique sequences with a nearest-neighbor algorithm that merged closely related sequences to remove PCR and sequencing errors. Alignment of CDR3 sequences to IMGT reference sequences was used to assign V, D and J gene segments. For a sequence to be retained, at least a six-nucleotide match to both a V gene segment and a J gene segment was required. A rearrangement was called productive if the CDR3 had no stop codons and remained in frame with V and J, and every other rearrangement was called non-productive. Following IMGT convention, CDR3 was defined as the stretch from the second conserved V-encoded cysteine to the conserved J-encoded phenylalanine. The earlier analysis of 450 to 750 of the donors excluded any sequence lacking an unambiguous match to a single V gene segment. In an earlier analysis of about 590 of the donors, a V segment was called functional when productive rearrangements were above 56.7%, and segregating when the standard deviation between donors exceeded 5%. A statistical classification framework was built to diagnose cytomegalovirus status from the catalog of TCR beta chain sequences. In a later analysis, V and J genes were assigned by comparing TCR nucleotide sequences against IMGT/GENE-DB human TR gene sequences. Using the TCRdist pipeline, a later analysis assigned CDR3 sequences along with most-parsimonious VDJ recombination scenarios. A later analysis defined each TCR beta chain by its CDR3 amino acid sequence plus V-gene family, and excluded reads lacking a unique V-gene family. A later analysis removed 592 highly shared, low-generation-probability nucleotide sequences to deal with suspected cross-contamination and a sequencing artifact. In a later analysis, a clonal expansion index was calculated for each public chain from normalized within-repertoire ranks of inferred template counts. In a later analysis, generation probabilities were computed with a VDJ recombination model fitted to out-of-frame rearrangements, and the resulting probabilities were checked against IGoR. In a later analysis, hypergeometric tests were used to score TCR-TCR, TCR-HLA and TCR-CMV co-occurrence, with a repertoire-size bias correction applied to TCR pairs. In a later analysis, false discovery rates were estimated by permuting HLA or CMV assignments 20 times. In a later analysis, co-occurring TCRs were grouped using DBSCAN, with TCRdist sequence similarity added in when clustering inside HLA-allele-positive subsets. For co-occurrence clustering, repertoires with fewer than 30,000 or more than 120,000 public chains were excluded, along with a handful of repertoires with anomalous nucleotide sharing. Drawn from immuneACCESS, this table holds only the in-frame rearrangements with V and J called that TCRdb kept. Clones are partly lost; checked studies trace under half to an unresolved V gene and leave the rest unexplained. The V and J calls and clone size were taken over from that table, and D and trimming were inferred from the DNA. Within this sample are 180,000 or so clones, with about four fifths of them counted one time only. The ten largest make up under 2% of the sample.

The receptor chain draws on TRBV2 and TRBJ1-4; TRBD1 lines up with 8 middle nucleotides. The sequenced sample was PBMCs. The receptor was derived from a woman aged 25 to 39 in good health and CMV-seronegative. The CDR3 region reads CASSLDRVHEKLFF. At the DNA level, the sequence is TGTGCCAGCAGTCTGGACAGGGTCCATGAAAAACTGTTTTTT.